This entry concerns a single T cell receptor beta chain. The source of the sample is a study of OX40 agonist ivuxolimab in advanced cancers. Sequenced by immunoSEQ multiplex PCR; TCRdb stores in-frame clones only, minus some. The sample includes approximately 76,000 clones, around 90% of them seen just once. The sequencing used CD4+ or CD8+ T cells sorted from blood, collected in a trial of the OX40 agonist ivuxolimab. The receptor was isolated from an adult with an advanced solid tumor such as melanoma, head and neck, liver or kidney cancer.

This chain's CDR3 is CASSLQGAGNTIYF. In DNA, the CDR3 is TGTGCCAGCAGCCTACAGGGGGCTGGAAACACCATATATTTT. The rearrangement uses TRBV7-9 and TRBJ1-3; TRBD1 matches at 8 bases. J lost 2 bases, V lost 5 bases, and 2 bases had no gene match. CDR3 size: 14 residues. CDR1 is SEHNR and CDR2 is FQNEAQ in the germline V gene (reference sequence).